Given below is one T cell receptor beta chain in context. Germline loops: CDR1 MNHNS, CDR2 SASEGT. The CDR3 runs 16 residues. V dropped 0 bases and J dropped 1; count of bases not matched to a gene: 3. This entry belongs to a study of blood T cell repertoires in COVID-19. Here immunoSEQ multiplex PCR was the method, and the copy in TCRdb shows in-frame clones only, minus some. The table includes about 250,000 clones, approximately 90% detected once. The chain is built from TRBV6-1 and TRBJ2-5, with TRBD2 matching over 9 bases. The TCR comes from a woman in her twenties or thirties with COVID-19, enrolled during active disease. The sample taken for sequencing was peripheral blood. The CDR3 DNA follows: TGTGCCAGCAGTGAAGCGGGCGGGGGGGTCCAAGAGACCCAGTACTTC. Translating gives CASSEAGGGVQETQYF.